This T cell receptor (beta chain) comes out of a study of blood T cell repertoires in COVID-19. Some clones are missing from TCRdb's copy, which holds only in-frame ones; the method was immunoSEQ multiplex PCR. Here the sample spans a few hundred thousand clones, 85% to 90% being singletons. With V trimmed by 4 bases and J by 6 bases, 5 bases remained unmatched. The CDR3 length is 14 residues. Germline V lookup: CDR1 MNHEY, CDR2 SMNVEV (reference sequence). The J gene is TRBJ2-7, the V gene TRBV27, with 11 bases identical to TRBD2. Sequencing input: PBMCs or T cells enriched from blood (not recorded which). The receptor was isolated from a woman younger than 35 who had recovered from COVID-19. CDR3 region: CASSSSGGRVEQYF. The CDR3 coding sequence is TGTGCCAGCAGTTCTAGCGGGGGGAGGGTCGAGCAGTACTTC.